This T cell receptor beta chain was profiled in a study of blood T cell repertoires in COVID-19. Assay used: immunoSEQ multiplex PCR; TCRdb lists only in-frame clones, some missing. The sample has about 270,000 clones; about 91% are singletons. This clone was counted a few times. The CDR3 contains 12 residues. V lost 3 bases and J lost 8; bases outside the gene matches: 4. Germline CDR1 is SGHDT and CDR2 is YYEEEE. The sequence derives from a man aged 40-55 years who had been exposed to COVID-19. Source material: PBMCs or T cells enriched from blood (not recorded which). J is TRBJ1-2 and V is TRBV5-6; TRBD1 agrees at 7 bases. The CDR3 is CASSSGTEGYTF. CDR3 sequence (DNA): TGTGCCAGCAGCTCCGGGACAGAGGGCTACACCTTC.